This T cell receptor beta chain stems from a study of shared clonotypes between healthy human individuals. Findings and limits, study-wide: Though the depth was large, rarefaction showed that sorted-subset sequencing was incomplete. Among the subsets, naive ones generally showed larger estimated richness than memory ones.

The J segment lost 3 bases and the V segment lost 2 bases, leaving 3 bases of the junction unmatched. The CDR3 sequence is 15 residues long. Per the germline V gene, CDR1 is SGDLS and CDR2 is YYNGEE. Assay execution took place at the deep level. Repertoires were generated with immunoSEQ multiplex PCR, while TCRdb's copy carries only in-frame clones and drops some. The sample includes about 2.2 million clones, 80% to 95% of them seen just once. Naive CD8 isolation took CD45RO-negative cells positively selected for CCR7 and excluded terminally differentiated effector memory CD45RA+ cells. A remark on this clone: Its antigen remains unknown. In the same sample, other DNA sequences code for this CDR3.

The sequence came from a man aged 18-30 years in good health. Some clones in this sample may be carry-over from other donors' samples. The genes are TRBV9 and TRBJ2-1; 9 nucleotides line up with TRBD2. Sequences were obtained from naive CD8+ T cells from PBMCs. CDR3 protein: CASSVAGGIYNEQFF. In DNA form, the CDR3 reads TGTGCCAGCAGCGTTGCGGGAGGGATCTACAATGAGCAGTTCTTC.